There are many counts of the clone carrying this T cell receptor (beta chain). What it recognizes is unknown. This sample stems from a study of cytomegalovirus exposure and HLA in healthy donors. Trimming left V 6 bases short and J 4 bases short, with 12 bases between. CDR1 ENHRY and CDR2 SYGVKD come from the germline V gene. This CDR3 comprises 13 residues. Both 60 Vbeta primers and 13 Jbeta primers went into the PCR. Generated by immunoSEQ multiplex PCR, the TCRdb table keeps only in-frame clones and is missing some. Of 150,000 or so clones listed, about 68% are singletons. General study findings and limits: An analysis done earlier found most TCR beta V segments productive about 90% or about 30% of the time.

The sequenced material came from PBMCs. This chain uses TRBV10-3 with TRBJ1-1; a weak D match, TRBD1 (5 bases). This TCR came from a man aged 25-45 years in good health and CMV-seronegative. The CDR3 region is CAIREQGTTEAFF. CDR3 sequence (DNA): TGTGCCATCAGGGAGCAGGGTACCACTGAAGCTTTCTTT.